Included here is one TCR beta chain sequence, with context. Its antigen is currently unknown. The source of the sample is a study of beta chain features in type 1 diabetes. General observations from the study: Whether HLA type affects TCRB rearrangement stayed undetermined in the present work.

The CDR3 length is 14 residues. The V end lost 2 bases, the J end lost 2 bases, and 10 bases lay between the germline ends. Germline V gene lookup returns CDR1 SGHNT and CDR2 YYREEE (reference sequence). The whole isolated RNA underwent reverse transcription, so sequencing captured expressed TCRB transcripts. Clones were read by immunoSEQ multiplex PCR, and TCRdb kept only the in-frame ones, dropping some. This table has about 230,000 clones, over 8.5% appearing once. Sequenced input: naive CD4+ T cells from blood. The V call is TRBV5-4, the J call TRBJ2-5; D uncertain. This sequence was found in a woman aged 18-29 years in good health. The DNA for the CDR3 is TGTGCCAGCAGCTTTCGGCGGAGTCAAGAGACCCAGTACTTC. It yields the protein CASSFRRSQETQYF.